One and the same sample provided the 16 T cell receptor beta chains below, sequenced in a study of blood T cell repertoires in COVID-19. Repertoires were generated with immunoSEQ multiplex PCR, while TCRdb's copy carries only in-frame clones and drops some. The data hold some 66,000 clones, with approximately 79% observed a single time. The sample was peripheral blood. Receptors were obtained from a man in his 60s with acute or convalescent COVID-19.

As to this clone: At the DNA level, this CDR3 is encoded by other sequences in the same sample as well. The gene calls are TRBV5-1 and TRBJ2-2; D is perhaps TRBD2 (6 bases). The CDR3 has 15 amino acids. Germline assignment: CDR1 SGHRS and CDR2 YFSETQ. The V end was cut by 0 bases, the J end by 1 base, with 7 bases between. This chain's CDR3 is CASSLAGGNTGELFF. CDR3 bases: TGCGCCAGCAGCTTGGCCGGGGGGAACACCGGGGAGCTGTTTTTT.

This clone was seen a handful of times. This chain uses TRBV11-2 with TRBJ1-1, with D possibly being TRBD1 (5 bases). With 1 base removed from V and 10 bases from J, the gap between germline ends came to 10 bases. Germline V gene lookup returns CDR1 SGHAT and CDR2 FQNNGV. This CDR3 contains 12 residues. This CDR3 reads CASSLVAQGAFF. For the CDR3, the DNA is TGTGCCAGCAGCTTAGTCGCCCAGGGAGCTTTCTTT. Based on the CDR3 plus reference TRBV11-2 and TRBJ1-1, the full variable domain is EAGVAQSPRYKIIEKRQSVAFWCNPISGHATLYWYQQILGQGPKLLIQFQNNGVVDDSQLPKDRFSAERLKGVDSTLKIQPAKLEDSAVYLCASSLVAQGAFFGQGTRLTVV.

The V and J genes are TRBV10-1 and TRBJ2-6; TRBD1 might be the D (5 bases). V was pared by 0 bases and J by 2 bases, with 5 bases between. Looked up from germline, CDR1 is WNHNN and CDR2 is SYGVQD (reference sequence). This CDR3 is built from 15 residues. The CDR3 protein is CASSESQAGANVLTF. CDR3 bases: TGCGCCAGCAGTGAGTCACAGGCTGGGGCCAACGTCCTGACTTTC.

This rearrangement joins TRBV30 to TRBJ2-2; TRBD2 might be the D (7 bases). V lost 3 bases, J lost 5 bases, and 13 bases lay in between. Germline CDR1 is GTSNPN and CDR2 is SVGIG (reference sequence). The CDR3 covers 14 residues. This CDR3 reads CAWRAGHSTGELFF. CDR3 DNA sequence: TGTGCCTGGAGAGCGGGACACTCAACCGGGGAGCTGTTTTTT.

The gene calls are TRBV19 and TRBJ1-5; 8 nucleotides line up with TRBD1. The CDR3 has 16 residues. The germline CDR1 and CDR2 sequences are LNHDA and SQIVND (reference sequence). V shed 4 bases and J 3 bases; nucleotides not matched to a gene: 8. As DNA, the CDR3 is TGTGCCAGTAGTAGACCTCAGGGGGCCGTCAATCAGCCCCAGCATTTT. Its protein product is CASSRPQGAVNQPQHF.

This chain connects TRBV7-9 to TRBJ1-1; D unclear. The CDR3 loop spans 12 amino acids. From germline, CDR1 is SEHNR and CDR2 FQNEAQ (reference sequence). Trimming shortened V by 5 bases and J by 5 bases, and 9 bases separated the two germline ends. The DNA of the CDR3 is TGTGCCAGCAGCAAAGGGAGTACTGAAGCTTTCTTT. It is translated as CASSKGSTEAFF.

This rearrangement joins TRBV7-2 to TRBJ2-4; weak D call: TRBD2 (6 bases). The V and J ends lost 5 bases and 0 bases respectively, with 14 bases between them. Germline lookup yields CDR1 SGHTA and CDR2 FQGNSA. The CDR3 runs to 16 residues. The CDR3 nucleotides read TGTGCCAGCAGCCCGTGGAGGGGAACAGCCAAAAACATTCAGTACTTC. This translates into CASSPWRGTAKNIQYF. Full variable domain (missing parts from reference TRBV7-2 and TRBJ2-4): GAGVSQSPSNKVTEKGKDVELRCDPISGHTALYWYRQSLGQGLEFLIYFQGNSAPDKSGLPSDRFSAERTGGSVSTLTIQRTQQEDSAVYLCASSPWRGTAKNIQYFGAGTRLSVL.

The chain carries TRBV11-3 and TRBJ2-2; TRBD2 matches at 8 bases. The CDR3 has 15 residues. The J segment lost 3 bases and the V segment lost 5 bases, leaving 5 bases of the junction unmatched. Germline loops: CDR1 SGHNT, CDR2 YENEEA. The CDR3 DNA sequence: TGTGCCAGCAGCGCTATAGCGGGGTACACCGGGGAGCTGTTTTTT. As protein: CASSAIAGYTGELFF.

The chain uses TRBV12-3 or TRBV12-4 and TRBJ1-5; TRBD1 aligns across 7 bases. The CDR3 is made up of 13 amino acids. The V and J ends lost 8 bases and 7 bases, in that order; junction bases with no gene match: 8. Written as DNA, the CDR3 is TGTGCCAGCCAACCGACAGGGAACCAGCCCCAGCATTTT. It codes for CASQPTGNQPQHF.

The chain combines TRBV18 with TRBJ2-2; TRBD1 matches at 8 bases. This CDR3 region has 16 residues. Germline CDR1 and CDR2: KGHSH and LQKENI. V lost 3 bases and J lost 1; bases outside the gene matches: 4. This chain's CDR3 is CASSPQQGGNTGELFF. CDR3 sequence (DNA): TGTGCCAGCTCACCGCAACAGGGGGGGAACACCGGGGAGCTGTTTTTT.

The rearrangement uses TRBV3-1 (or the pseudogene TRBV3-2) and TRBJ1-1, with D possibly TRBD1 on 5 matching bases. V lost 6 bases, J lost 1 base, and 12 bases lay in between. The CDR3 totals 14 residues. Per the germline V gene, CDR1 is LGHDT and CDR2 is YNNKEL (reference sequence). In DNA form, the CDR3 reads TGTGCCAGCAGACCCCATACAGGGAACACTGAAGCTTTCTTT. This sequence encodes CASRPHTGNTEAFF.

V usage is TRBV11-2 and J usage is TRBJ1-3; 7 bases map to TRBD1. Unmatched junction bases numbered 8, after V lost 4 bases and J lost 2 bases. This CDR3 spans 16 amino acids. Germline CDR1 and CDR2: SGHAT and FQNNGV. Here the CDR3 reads CASSSTRGWAGNTIYF. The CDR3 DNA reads TGTGCCAGCAGCTCAACCAGGGGGTGGGCTGGAAACACCATATATTTT.

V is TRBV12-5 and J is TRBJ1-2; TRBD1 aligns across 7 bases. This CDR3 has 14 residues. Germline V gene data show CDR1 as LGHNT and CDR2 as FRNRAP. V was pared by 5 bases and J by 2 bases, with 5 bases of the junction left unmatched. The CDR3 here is CASGDRARNYGYTF. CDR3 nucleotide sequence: TGTGCTAGTGGTGACAGGGCCCGAAACTATGGCTACACCTTC.

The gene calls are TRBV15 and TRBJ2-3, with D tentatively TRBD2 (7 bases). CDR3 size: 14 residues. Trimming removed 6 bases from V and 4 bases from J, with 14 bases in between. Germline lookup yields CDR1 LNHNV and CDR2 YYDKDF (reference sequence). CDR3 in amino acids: CATSEGGNADTQYF. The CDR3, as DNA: TGTGCCACCAGTGAGGGGGGGAATGCAGATACGCAGTATTTT.

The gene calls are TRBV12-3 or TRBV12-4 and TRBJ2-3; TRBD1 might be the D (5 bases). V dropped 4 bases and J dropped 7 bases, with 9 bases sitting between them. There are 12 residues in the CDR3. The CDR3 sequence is CASSSGPYTQYF. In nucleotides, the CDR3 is TGTGCCAGCAGTTCAGGGCCATATACGCAGTATTTT.

In nucleotides, the CDR3 is TGCGCCAGCAGCCAAGATACCCAGGTAGATACGCAGTATTTT. Its translation: CASSQDTQVDTQYF. The genes are TRBV4-3 and TRBJ2-3; no definite D call. The CDR3 runs 14 residues. Germline CDR1 reads LGHNA; CDR2 reads YSLEER. V was trimmed by 0 bases and J by 5 bases, leaving 9 bases between them.